This TCR beta chain was sequenced in a study of PD-1 blockade in classical Hodgkin lymphoma. Study-wide points: Diminished baseline TCR diversity has been reported in newly diagnosed patients relative to healthy donors.

Turning to this clone: Its antigen is still unknown.

Time point reported: newly diagnosed, previously untreated cHL patient sample. The CDR3 runs 16 residues. V was pared by 6 bases and J by 1 base, with 11 bases of the junction left unmatched. The germline V gene encodes CDR1 MGHDK and CDR2 SYGVNS. Measured with immunoSEQ multiplex PCR; TCRdb has only the in-frame clones, and not every one. The table shows under 80,000 clones, with about 94% occurring only once. Sample: peripheral blood mononuclear cells (PBMCs). The receptor's source is a human donor with classical Hodgkin lymphoma. This rearrangement joins TRBV25-1 to TRBJ2-5, with TRBD1 identical over 7 bases. The CDR3 here is CASRPSPGQSQETQYF. Written as DNA, the CDR3 is TGTGCCAGCAGACCCTCACCGGGACAGAGCCAAGAGACCCAGTACTTC.